This TCR beta chain was sequenced in a study of technical replicates of blood from several donors. Germline V gene lookup returns CDR1 SGHAT and CDR2 FQNNGV. The CDR3 has 14 amino acids. V shed 1 base and J 3 bases; nucleotides not matched to a gene: 3. TCRdb's table, derived via immunoSEQ multiplex PCR, lists solely in-frame clones and lacks some. The table has approximately 100,000 clones, about 94% seen once. V is TRBV11-2 and J is TRBJ2-7; 7 bases match TRBD2. This receptor was obtained from a human donor in good health. Input material: T cells isolated from PBMCs. The DNA for the CDR3 is TGTGCCAGCAGCTTAGCGGGAGGCAACTACGAGCAGTACTTC. Its translation is CASSLAGGNYEQYF.